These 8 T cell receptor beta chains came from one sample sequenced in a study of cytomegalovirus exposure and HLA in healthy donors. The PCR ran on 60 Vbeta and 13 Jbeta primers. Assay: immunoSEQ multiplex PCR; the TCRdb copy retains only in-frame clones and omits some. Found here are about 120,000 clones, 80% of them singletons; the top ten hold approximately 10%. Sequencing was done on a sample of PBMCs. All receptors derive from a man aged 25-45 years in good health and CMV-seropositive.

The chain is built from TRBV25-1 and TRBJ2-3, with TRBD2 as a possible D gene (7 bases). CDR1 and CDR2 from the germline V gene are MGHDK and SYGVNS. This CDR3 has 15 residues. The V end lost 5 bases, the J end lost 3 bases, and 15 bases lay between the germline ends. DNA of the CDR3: TGTGCCAGCAGTCCCCGGGGGGCTCGTACAGATACGCAGTATTTT. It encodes CASSPRGARTDTQYF.

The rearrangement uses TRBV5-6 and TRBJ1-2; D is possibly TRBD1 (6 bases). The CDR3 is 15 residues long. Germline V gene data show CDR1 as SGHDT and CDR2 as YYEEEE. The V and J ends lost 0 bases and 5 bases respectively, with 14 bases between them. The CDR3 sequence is CASSLGRGARYGYTF. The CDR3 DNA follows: TGTGCCAGCAGCTTGGGGCGGGGGGCGCGATATGGCTACACCTTC. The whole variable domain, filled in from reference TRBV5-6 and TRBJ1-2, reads DAGVTQSPTHLIKTRGQQVTLRCSPKSGHDTVSWYQQALGQGPQFIFQYYEEEERQRGNFPDRFSGHQFPNYSSELNVNALLLGDSALYLCASSLGRGARYGYTFGSGTRLTVV.

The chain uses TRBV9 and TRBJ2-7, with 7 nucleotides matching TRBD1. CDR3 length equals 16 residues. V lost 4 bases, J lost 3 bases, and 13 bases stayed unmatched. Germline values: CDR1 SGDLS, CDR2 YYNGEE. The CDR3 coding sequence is TGTGCCAGCAGCCCCCGACAGGGAAGGGGGCACTACGAGCAGTACTTC. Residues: CASSPRQGRGHYEQYF.

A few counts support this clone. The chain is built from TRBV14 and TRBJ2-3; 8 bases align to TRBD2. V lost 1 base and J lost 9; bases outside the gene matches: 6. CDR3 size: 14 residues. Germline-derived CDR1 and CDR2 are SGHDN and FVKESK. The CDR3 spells CASSQGRGAGTQYF. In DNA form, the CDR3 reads TGTGCCAGCAGCCAAGGGCGGGGGGCCGGAACGCAGTATTTT.

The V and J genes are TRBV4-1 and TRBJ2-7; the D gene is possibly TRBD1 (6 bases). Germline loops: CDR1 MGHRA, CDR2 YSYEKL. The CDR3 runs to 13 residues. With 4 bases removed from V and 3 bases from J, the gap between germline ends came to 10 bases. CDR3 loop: CASSLKQGYEQYF. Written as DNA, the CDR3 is TGCGCCAGCAGCCTTAAACAGGGCTACGAGCAGTACTTC.

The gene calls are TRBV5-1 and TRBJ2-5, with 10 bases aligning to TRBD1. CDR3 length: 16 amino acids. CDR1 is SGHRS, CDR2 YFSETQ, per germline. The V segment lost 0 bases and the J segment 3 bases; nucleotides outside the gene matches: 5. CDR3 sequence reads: CASSLVGTGVEETQYF. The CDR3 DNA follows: TGCGCCAGCAGCTTGGTAGGGACAGGGGTAGAAGAGACCCAGTACTTC. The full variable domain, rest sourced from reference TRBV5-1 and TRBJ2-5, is KAGVTQTPRYLIKTRGQQVTLSCSPISGHRSVSWYQQTPGQGLQFLFEYFSETQRNKGNFPGRFSGRQFSNSRSEMNVSTLELGDSALYLCASSLVGTGVEETQYFGPGTRLLVL.

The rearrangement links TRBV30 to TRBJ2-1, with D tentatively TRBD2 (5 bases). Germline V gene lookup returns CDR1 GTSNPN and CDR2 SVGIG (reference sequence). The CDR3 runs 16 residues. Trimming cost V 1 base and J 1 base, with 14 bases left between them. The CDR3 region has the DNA TGTGCCTGGAGTGGTAAATCCGGGGTTTCCTACAATGAGCAGTTCTTC. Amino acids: CAWSGKSGVSYNEQFF.

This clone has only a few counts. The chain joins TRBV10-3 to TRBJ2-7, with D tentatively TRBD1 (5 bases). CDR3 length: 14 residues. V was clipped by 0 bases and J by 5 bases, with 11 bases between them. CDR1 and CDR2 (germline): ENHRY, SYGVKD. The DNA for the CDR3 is TGTGCCATCAGTGAGTCCTCAGGGTACCACGAGCAGTACTTC. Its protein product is CAISESSGYHEQYF.